This T cell receptor beta chain stems from a study of technical replicates of blood from a few donors. The CDR3 covers 15 residues. V lost 5 bases to trimming and J lost 2 bases; unmatched junction nucleotides: 6. The germline CDR1 and CDR2 sequences are LNHDA and SQIVND (reference sequence). Assay used: immunoSEQ multiplex PCR; TCRdb lists only in-frame clones, some missing. The profile covers more than 60,000 clones, with just under 95% appearing a single time and approximately 0.45% taken by the ten largest. V is TRBV19 and J is TRBJ2-7, with 10 positions matching TRBD1. The source material was T cells isolated from PBMCs. The clonotype comes from a human donor in good health. CDR3 DNA: TGTGCCAGTAGTCTCCGGGACAGGGGAACCTACGAGCAGTACTTC. It yields the protein CASSLRDRGTYEQYF. Combining the CDR3 with reference TRBV19 and TRBJ2-7 gives the whole variable domain DGGITQSPKYLFRKEGQNVTLSCEQNLNHDAMYWYRQDPGQGLRLIYYSQIVNDFQKGDIAEGYSVSREKKESFPLTVTSAQKNPTAFYLCASSLRDRGTYEQYFGPGTRLTVT.